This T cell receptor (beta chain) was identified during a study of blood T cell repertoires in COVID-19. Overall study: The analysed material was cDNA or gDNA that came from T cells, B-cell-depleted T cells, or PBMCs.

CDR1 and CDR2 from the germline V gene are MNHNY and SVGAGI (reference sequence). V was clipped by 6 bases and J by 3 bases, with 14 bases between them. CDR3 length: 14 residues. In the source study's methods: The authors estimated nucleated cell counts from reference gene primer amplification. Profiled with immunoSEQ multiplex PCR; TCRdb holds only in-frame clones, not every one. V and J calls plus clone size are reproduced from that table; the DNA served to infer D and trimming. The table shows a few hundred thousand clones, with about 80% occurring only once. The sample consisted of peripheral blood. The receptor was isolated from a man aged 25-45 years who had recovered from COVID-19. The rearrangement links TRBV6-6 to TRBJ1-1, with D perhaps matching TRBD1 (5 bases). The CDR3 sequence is CASRRGPRDTEAFF. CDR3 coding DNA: TGTGCCAGCAGAAGGGGTCCCCGTGACACTGAAGCTTTCTTT.